This TCR beta chain was identified during a study of blood T cell repertoires in COVID-19. On the study more broadly: Spain, Italy and the United States supplied samples that represented acute and convalescent COVID-19. Sources were T cells, B-cell-depleted T cells, or PBMCs; the material itself was cDNA or gDNA.

Adults between roughly 18 and 89 years of age took part from more than 20 US areas. Source study methods: It was from reference gene primer amplification that nucleated cell counts were estimated. Libraries were prepared by immunoSEQ multiplex PCR; TCRdb keeps only in-frame clonotypes and omits some of them. D and trimming were read from the DNA, whereas the V and J calls and clone size are those reported in that table. Found here are about 440,000 clones, roughly 87% of them singletons; the top ten hold approximately 2%. The CDR3 contains 16 residues. V lost 0 bases and J lost 0, with 12 bases in between. Germline CDR1 SQVTM, CDR2 ANQGSEA.

The receptor was derived from a woman aged 18 to 35 with acute COVID-19. Specimen: PBMCs or T cells enriched from blood (not recorded which). The V gene is TRBV29-1, the J gene TRBJ2-1, with TRBD1 as a possible D gene (5 bases). CDR3: CSVEDADTSSYNEQFF. CDR3 sequence (DNA): TGCAGCGTTGAAGACGCGGACACGAGCTCCTACAATGAGCAGTTCTTC.